This T cell receptor (beta chain) is drawn from a study of cytomegalovirus exposure and HLA in healthy donors (dated by TCRdb to the late 2010s). Context from the whole study: An earlier analysis of roughly 500 of the donors reported 276 Gb of sequence data and 117 million unique TCR beta sequences obtained from some 200 million T cells. Among approximately 370 genotyped donors of the cohort, an average of approximately 220,000 unique TCR beta nucleotide sequences was sequenced per donor, of which 15% to 20% were non-productive. The study combined high-throughput TCR immunosequencing, statistical association of individual TCRs with disease status, and machine learning to predict cytomegalovirus infection status. In a later genetic analysis, genome-wide SNP genotypes for about three fifths of the 666 donors were used, and that subset was treated as a discovery cohort. Of the 398 genotyped donors, about 80% fell in the genetic ancestry cluster associated with self-reported Caucasian donors. HLA typing included class I and class II loci at four-digit resolution. A later analysis re-analyzed previously published TCR beta repertoires from 650 to 800 donors and added high-resolution HLA genotyping to study TCR occurrence patterns. An early release that covered roughly 600 HLA-typed donors contained 250 to 350 gigabases of sequencing data and about 93 million unique TCR sequences. Roughly five DR-DQ haplotypes were treated as single units for association and clustering because of strong linkage in the cohort. Rather than using new phenotypic data, the later analysis identified candidate immune exposures from TCR beta sequences and from how often those sequences occurred across donors. In an earlier analysis of more than 550 of the donors, high-throughput TCR beta sequencing was used to judge whether each TCR beta V gene segment behaved as functional or pseudogenic. Alongside the repertoire data, information on donor age, sex, ethnicity and CMV serostatus was compiled. The study was designed to test whether signatures of past pathogen exposure could be identified by cataloging public T cell receptors. Along with the roughly 670-subject first cohort, a separate validation cohort of some 130 different subjects was used. The study used immunosequencing to profile the T cell repertoires of some 600 subjects and linked those repertoires to cytomegalovirus serostatus. The number of typed donors differed by locus: 629-630 for A, B, C, DRB1 and DQB1; roughly 510 for DQA1; 606 for DPA1; and 400 to 480 for DPB1. All discovery cohort repertoires had been generated using a single sequencing platform.

Relative to germline, V is missing 7 bases and J is missing 1 base, with 5 bases of the junction outside any gene match. For CDR1 and CDR2, the germline V gene (reference sequence) lists LNHNV and YYDKDF. From cysteine to phenylalanine, the CDR3 is 14 amino acids long. This entry keeps only the CDR3 DNA: 42 bases, framed from base 1. A remark on this clone: The antigen this receptor binds is unknown. Base qualities were left out, and no much larger clone turns up one base away.

Findings and caveats that apply to the study as a whole: Because HLA typing was unavailable for some donors at each locus, only the typed subset was used in association tests. This cohort had only TCR beta chains sequenced, and the lack of alpha or paired-chain data limited which features could be detected. The presence/absence analyses assumed that sequencing depth was roughly uniform across donors, and that assumption may not be true. A later analysis found that TCR association rates varied across HLA loci, with DRB1 alleles showing the most associated TCRs and HLA-C alleles the fewest. In an earlier analysis of some 540 of the donors, most TCR beta V segments appeared in productive rearrangements about 90% or about 30% of the time, broadly matching IMGT annotations. In both the original and validation cohorts, the classifier was reported to diagnose cytomegalovirus status with high specificity and sensitivity. The authors suggested that the approach could potentially be extended to other disease states and immunological phenotypes. In a later genetic analysis, a missense DCLRE1C variant was associated with V-gene and J-gene trimming of TCR beta chains, and the association was replicated in an independent cohort. A further reported finding was that TCR beta sequences accurately predicted the HLA-A and HLA-B alleles for most subjects in the first cohort. When HLA alleles, especially DR and DQ, strongly co-occurred, TCR associations were difficult to assign to individual alleles. A later analysis found that HLA-associated TCR beta chains were more clonally expanded and had lower generation probabilities than equally common non-associated chains. In a later analysis, several top co-occurrence clusters were reported to appear linked to parvovirus B19, influenza, CMV and Epstein-Barr virus. In a later analysis, 15,000 to 20,000 TCR beta sequences were associated with specific HLA alleles at a false discovery rate of 0.05. The earlier analysis of around 600 of the donors excluded seventeen rarely observed V segments, including chromosome 9 orphons, because counts were too low. Linkage disequilibrium might explain the correlated functional status among segregating V segments, but an unknown experimental factor could not be ruled out. For the cohort, immune exposure information was limited to CMV serostatus. In a later genetic analysis, fewer N-insertions in productive TCRs were reported among donors in an Asian-associated ancestry cluster than the approximately 670-donor mean. A few of the identified cytomegalovirus-associated TCR beta chains were confirmed in vitro to be specific for cytomegalovirus antigens. In the study, about 150 TCR beta chains were listed as associated with cytomegalovirus. Most CMV-associated TCR beta chains appeared to be HLA-restricted in a later analysis, and the HLA associations seemed to be driven largely by CMV exposure. While some public TCRs were present in many individuals, most TCR sequences turned up only very rarely across donors. Some IMGT-functional V segments, including TRBV6-2 and TRBV6-3, could not be distinguished by the 87-base-pair reads and were therefore excluded. A group of highly shared sequence variants was considered likely to be a technical artifact of the sequencing pipeline.

Library generation was performed with the immunoSEQ multiplex PCR assay. For the multiplex PCR, a mixture combining 60 forward primers for TCR Vbeta segments and 13 reverse primers for TCR Jbeta segments was used. A multiplex PCR assay on genomic DNA amplified the CDR3 region of rearranged TCR beta genes. On the Illumina HiSeq System, the amplified TCR beta libraries were sequenced as 87-base-pair reads. As for the authors' bioinformatics: A later analysis counted some 74 million unique TCR beta chains across the 600 to 850 repertoires, and some 11 million of these chains were shared by at least two donors. To remove PCR and sequencing errors, raw reads were error-corrected and collapsed into unique sequences using a nearest-neighbor algorithm that merged closely related sequences. Alignment of CDR3 sequences to IMGT reference sequences was used to assign V, D and J gene segments. For a sequence to be retained, at least a six-nucleotide match to both a V gene segment and a J gene segment was required. A rearrangement was called productive if the CDR3 had no stop codons and remained in frame with V and J, and every other rearrangement was called non-productive. CDR3 was defined according to IMGT convention as the region running from the second conserved V-encoded cysteine to the conserved J-encoded phenylalanine. In an earlier analysis of more than 550 of the donors, sequences lacking an unambiguous match to a single V gene segment were excluded. In an earlier analysis of about 590 of the donors, a V segment was called functional when productive rearrangements were above 56.7%, and segregating when the standard deviation between donors exceeded 5%. A statistical classification framework was developed to diagnose cytomegalovirus status using the catalog of TCR beta chain sequences. A later analysis assigned V and J genes by comparing TCR nucleotide sequences with IMGT/GENE-DB human TR gene sequences. The TCRdist pipeline was used in a later analysis to assign CDR3 sequences and most-parsimonious VDJ recombination scenarios. In a later analysis, each TCR beta chain was defined by its CDR3 amino acid sequence together with its V-gene family, and reads lacking a unique V-gene family were excluded. To address suspected cross-contamination and a sequencing artifact, a later analysis removed 550 to 750 highly shared, low-generation-probability nucleotide sequences. In a later analysis, a clonal expansion index was calculated for each public chain from normalized within-repertoire ranks of inferred template counts. Generation probabilities in a later analysis came from a VDJ recombination model fitted to out-of-frame rearrangements, and those results were checked against IGoR. Hypergeometric tests were used in a later analysis to score TCR-TCR, TCR-HLA and TCR-CMV co-occurrence, with a repertoire-size bias correction applied to the TCR pairs. A later analysis estimated false discovery rates by permuting HLA or CMV assignments 20 times. In a later analysis, co-occurring TCRs were grouped with DBSCAN, and TCRdist sequence similarity was added when clustering was performed within HLA-allele-positive subsets. Repertoires with fewer than 30,000 or more than 120,000 public chains, plus five repertoires with anomalous nucleotide sharing, were excluded from co-occurrence clustering. TCRdb retrieved this table from immuneACCESS and kept in-frame rearrangements only. Not all clones are present; in checked studies, unresolved V genes account for under half, and no reason is known for the remainder. The DNA gave D and trimming, while V, J and clone size come from that table. This sample holds about 120,000 clones; roughly 80% were observed only once. Roughly 1.5% of the sample comes from the top ten.

The cohort consisted of 650 to 850 healthy bone marrow donors. At the time of sampling, every cohort member was nominally healthy, though immune exposures that went unrecorded were likely present. The donor tested CMV seronegative and was one of the 352 seronegative cohort members. Every donor gave a peripheral blood sample, and the peripheral blood mononuclear cells from that sample were used for TCR beta sequencing. Genomic DNA was extracted from the blood cell samples with the Qiagen DNeasy Blood Extraction Kit. Sample: PBMCs. The sequence was obtained from a woman in her late teens or twenties in good health and CMV-seronegative. The sequence links TRBV15 to TRBJ2-3, with TRBD1 matching 7 junction bases. The CDR3 in this case is CATKFGQGTDTQYF. The DNA sequence is given as TGTGCCACCAAGTTTGGACAGGGCACAGATACGCAGTATTTT.